This T cell receptor beta chain was observed in a study of T-cell reconstitution after alpha-beta-depleted transplantation in children. Unique molecular identifiers were incorporated during preparation of the TCRbeta library. TCRdb recomputed calls from the PCR reads with MiXCR, one row per CDR3 protein. Of approximately 340,000 distinct CDR3 sequences in the sample, about 9.4% were seen once. This clonotype has more than one count but fewer than ten. CDR3 length: 15 amino acids. V lost 6 bases, J lost 2 bases, and 14 bases lay in between. Germline-derived CDR1 and CDR2 are MNHEY and SVGAGI. The chain carries TRBV6-5 and TRBJ1-3; the D gene is possibly TRBD1 (5 bases). The starting material was PBMCs from the stem cell graft donor, obtained from the stem cell graft. The TCR comes from a human donor who donated a stem cell graft to a child with acute lymphoblastic leukemia. The CDR3 spells CASSLDRGTGNTIYF. The CDR3 region has the DNA TGTGCCAGCAGCTTAGATAGGGGAACTGGAAACACCATATATTTT.